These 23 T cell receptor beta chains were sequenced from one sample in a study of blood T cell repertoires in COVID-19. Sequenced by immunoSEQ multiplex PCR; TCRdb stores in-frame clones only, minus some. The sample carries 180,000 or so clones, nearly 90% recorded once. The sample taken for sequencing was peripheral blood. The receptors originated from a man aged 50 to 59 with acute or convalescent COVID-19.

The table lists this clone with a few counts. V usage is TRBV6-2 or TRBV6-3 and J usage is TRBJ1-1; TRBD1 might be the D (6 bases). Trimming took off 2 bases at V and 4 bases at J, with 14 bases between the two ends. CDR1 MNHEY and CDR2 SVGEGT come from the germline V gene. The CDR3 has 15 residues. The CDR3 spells CASSYSAGDSTEAFF. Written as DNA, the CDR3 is TGTGCCAGCAGTTACAGCGCAGGGGATAGCACTGAAGCTTTCTTT.

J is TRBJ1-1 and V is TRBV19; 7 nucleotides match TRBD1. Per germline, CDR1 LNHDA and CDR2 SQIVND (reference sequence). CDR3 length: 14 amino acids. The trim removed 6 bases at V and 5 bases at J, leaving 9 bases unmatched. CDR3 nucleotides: TGTGCCAGTAGGCCGGACAGGTTTGGAACTGAAGCTTTCTTT. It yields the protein CASRPDRFGTEAFF.

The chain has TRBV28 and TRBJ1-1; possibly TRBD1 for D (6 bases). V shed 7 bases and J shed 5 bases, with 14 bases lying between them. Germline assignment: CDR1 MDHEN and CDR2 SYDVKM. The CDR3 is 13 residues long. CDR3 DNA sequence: TGTGCCAGCACAAACCTCACAGGGACTGAAGCTTTCTTT. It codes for CASTNLTGTEAFF.

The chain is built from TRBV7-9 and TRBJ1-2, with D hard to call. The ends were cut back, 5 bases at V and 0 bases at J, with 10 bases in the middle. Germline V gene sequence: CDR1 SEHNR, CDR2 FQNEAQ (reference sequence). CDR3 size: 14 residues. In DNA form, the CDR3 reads TGTGCCAGCAGCCCTAAGCAAGCTAACTATGGCTACACCTTC. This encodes CASSPKQANYGYTF.

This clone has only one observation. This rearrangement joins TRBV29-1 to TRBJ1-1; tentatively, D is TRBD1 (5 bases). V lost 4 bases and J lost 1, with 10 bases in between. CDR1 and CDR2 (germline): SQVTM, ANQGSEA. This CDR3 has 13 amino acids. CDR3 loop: CSVGGLSNTEAFF. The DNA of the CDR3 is TGCAGCGTTGGGGGACTGTCGAACACTGAAGCTTTCTTT. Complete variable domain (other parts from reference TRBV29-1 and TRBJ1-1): SAVISQKPSRDICQRGTSLTIQCQVDSQVTMMFWYRQQPGQSLTLIATANQGSEATYESGFVIDKFPISRPNLTFSTLTVSNMSPEDSSIYLCSVGGLSNTEAFFGQGTRLTVV.

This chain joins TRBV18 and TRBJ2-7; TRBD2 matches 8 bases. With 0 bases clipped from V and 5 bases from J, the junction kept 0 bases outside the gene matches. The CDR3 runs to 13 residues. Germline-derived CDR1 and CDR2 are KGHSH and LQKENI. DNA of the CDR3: TGTGCCAGCTCACCACCCGGGGGGGACGAGCAGTACGTC. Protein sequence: CASSPPGGDEQYV.

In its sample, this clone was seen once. CDR3 in amino acids: CASGGTSANNEQFF. The CDR3 DNA sequence: TGTGCCAGCGGTGGGACTAGCGCAAACAATGAGCAGTTCTTC. The chain joins TRBV2 to TRBJ2-1; 10 positions match TRBD2. The germline CDR1 and CDR2 sequences are SNHLY and FYNNEI. This CDR3 contains 14 residues. V was clipped by 8 bases and J by 5 bases; unmatched bases: 6.

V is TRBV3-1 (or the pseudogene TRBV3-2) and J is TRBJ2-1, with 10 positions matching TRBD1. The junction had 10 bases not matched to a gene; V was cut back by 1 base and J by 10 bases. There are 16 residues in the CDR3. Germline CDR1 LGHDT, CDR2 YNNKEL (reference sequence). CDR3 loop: CASSQGTGTGAEEQFF. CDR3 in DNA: TGTGCCAGCAGCCAAGGGACCGGGACAGGGGCCGAGGAGCAGTTCTTC.

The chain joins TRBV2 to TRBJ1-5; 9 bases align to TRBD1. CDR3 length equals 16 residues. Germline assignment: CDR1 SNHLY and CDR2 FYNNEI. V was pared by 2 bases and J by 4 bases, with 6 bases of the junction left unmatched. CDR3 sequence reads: CASSEYLTGGNQPQHF. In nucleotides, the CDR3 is TGTGCCAGCAGTGAATACCTGACAGGGGGGAATCAGCCCCAGCATTTT.

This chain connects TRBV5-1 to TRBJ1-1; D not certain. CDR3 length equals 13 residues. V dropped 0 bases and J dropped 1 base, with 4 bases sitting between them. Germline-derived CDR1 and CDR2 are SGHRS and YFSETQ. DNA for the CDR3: TGCGCCAGCAGCTTGGACAAGAACACTGAAGCTTTCTTT. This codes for CASSLDKNTEAFF.

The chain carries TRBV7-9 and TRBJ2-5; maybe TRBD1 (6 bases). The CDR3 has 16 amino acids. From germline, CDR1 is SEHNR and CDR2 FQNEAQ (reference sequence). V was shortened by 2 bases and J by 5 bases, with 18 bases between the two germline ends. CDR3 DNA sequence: TGTGCCAGCAGCTTAACGCCAGGGGCCGACGGGGAGACCCAGTACTTC. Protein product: CASSLTPGADGETQYF. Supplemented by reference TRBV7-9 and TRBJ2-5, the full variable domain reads DTGVSQNPRHKITKRGQNVTFRCDPISEHNRLYWYRQTLGQGPEFLTYFQNEAQLEKSRLLSDRFSAERPKGSFSTLEIQRTEQGDSAMYLCASSLTPGADGETQYFGPGTRLLVL.

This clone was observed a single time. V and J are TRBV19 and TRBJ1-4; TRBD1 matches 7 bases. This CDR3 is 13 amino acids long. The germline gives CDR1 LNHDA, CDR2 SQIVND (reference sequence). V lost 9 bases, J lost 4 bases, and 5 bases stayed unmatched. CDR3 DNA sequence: TGTGCCAGCGGGACAGCGATTAATGAAAAACTGTTTTTT. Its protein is CASGTAINEKLFF.

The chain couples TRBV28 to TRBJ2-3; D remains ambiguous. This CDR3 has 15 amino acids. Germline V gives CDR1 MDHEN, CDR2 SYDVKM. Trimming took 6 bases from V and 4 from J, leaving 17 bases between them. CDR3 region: CASRAPGETPDTQYF. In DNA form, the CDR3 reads TGTGCCAGCAGGGCCCCTGGAGAAACGCCAGATACGCAGTATTTT.

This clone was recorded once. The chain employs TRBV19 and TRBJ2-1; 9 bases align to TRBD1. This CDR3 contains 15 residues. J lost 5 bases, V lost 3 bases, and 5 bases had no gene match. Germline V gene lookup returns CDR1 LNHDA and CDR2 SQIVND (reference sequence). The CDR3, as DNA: TGTGCCAGTAGTATTTCGGGACAGGGCAACAATGAGCAGTTCTTC. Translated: CASSISGQGNNEQFF.

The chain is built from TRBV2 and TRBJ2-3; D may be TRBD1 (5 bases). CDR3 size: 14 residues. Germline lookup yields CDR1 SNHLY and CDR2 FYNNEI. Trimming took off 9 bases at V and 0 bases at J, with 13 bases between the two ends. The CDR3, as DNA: TGTGCCAGTGGATACCAGGGAAGCACAGATACGCAGTATTTT. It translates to CASGYQGSTDTQYF.

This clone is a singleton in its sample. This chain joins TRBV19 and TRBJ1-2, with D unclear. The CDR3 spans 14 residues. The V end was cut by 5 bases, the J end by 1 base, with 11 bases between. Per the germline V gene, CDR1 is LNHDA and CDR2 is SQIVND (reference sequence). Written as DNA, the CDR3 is TGTGCCAGTAGTCTAGTTAACTATAACTATGGCTACACCTTC. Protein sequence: CASSLVNYNYGYTF. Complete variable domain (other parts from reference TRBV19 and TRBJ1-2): DGGITQSPKYLFRKEGQNVTLSCEQNLNHDAMYWYRQDPGQGLRLIYYSQIVNDFQKGDIAEGYSVSREKKESFPLTVTSAQKNPTAFYLCASSLVNYNYGYTFGSGTRLTVV.

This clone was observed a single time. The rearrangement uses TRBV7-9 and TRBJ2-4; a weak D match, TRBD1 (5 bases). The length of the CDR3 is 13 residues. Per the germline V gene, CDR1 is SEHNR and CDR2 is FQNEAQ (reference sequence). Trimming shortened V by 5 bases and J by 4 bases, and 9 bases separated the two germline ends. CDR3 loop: CASSRGQKNIQYF. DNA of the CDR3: TGTGCCAGCAGCAGAGGACAAAAAAACATTCAGTACTTC.

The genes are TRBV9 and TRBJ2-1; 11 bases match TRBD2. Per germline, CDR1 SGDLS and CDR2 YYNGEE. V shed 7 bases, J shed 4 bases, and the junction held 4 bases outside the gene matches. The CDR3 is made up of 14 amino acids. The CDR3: CASAGTSGYNEQFF. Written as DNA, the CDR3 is TGTGCCAGCGCGGGGACTAGCGGTTACAATGAGCAGTTCTTC.

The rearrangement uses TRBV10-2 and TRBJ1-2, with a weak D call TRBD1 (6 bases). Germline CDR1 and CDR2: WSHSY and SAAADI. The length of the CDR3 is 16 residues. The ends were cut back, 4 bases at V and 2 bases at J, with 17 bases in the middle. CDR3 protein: CASSGEKDRLNYGYTF. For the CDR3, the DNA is TGCGCCAGCAGTGGCGAAAAAGACAGGCTGAACTATGGCTACACCTTC.

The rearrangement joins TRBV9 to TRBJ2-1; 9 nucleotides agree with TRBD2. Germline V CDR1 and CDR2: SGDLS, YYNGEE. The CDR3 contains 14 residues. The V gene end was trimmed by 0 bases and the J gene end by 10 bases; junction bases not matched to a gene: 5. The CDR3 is CASSVEERGAEQFF. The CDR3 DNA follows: TGTGCCAGCAGCGTAGAAGAGCGGGGGGCCGAGCAGTTCTTC.

The CDR3 bases are TGTGCCAGCAGCCCAATAAGATCAAGAGCGGGGACGCTCACAGATACGCAGTATTTT. Its protein is CASSPIRSRAGTLTDTQYF. The rearrangement links TRBV7-2 to TRBJ2-3; 7 nucleotides agree with TRBD2. The CDR3 totals 19 residues. The V and J ends lost 5 bases and 2 bases, in that order; junction bases with no gene match: 19. Looked up from germline, CDR1 is SGHTA and CDR2 is FQGNSA.

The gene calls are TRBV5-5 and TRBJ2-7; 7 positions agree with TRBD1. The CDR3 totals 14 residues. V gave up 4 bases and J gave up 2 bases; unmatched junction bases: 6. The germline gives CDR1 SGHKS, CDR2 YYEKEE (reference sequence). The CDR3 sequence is CASSVTGKAYEQYF. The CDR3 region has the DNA TGTGCCAGCAGCGTGACAGGGAAGGCCTACGAGCAGTACTTC.

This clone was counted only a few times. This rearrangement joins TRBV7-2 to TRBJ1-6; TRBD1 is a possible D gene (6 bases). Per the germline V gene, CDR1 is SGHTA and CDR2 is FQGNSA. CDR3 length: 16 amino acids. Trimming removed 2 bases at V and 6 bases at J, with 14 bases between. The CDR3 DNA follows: TGTGCCAGCAGCTTACTATGGGGACACGGTAATTCACCCCTCCACTTT. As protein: CASSLLWGHGNSPLHF.